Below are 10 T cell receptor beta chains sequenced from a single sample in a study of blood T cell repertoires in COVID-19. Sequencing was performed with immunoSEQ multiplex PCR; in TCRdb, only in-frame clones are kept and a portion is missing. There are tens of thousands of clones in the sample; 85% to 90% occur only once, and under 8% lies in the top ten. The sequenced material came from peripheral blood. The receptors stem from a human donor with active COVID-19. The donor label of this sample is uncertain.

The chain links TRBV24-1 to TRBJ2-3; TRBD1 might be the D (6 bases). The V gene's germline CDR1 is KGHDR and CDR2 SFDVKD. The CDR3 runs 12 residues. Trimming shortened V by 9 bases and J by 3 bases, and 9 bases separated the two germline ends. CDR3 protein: CATRDMTDTQYF. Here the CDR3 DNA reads TGTGCCACCCGGGACATGACAGATACGCAGTATTTT.

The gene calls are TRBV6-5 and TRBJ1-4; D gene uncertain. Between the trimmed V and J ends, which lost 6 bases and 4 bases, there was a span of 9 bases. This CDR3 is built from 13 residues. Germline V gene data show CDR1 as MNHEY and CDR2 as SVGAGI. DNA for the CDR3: TGTGCCAGCAGGAGGCAAGTTAATGAAAAACTGTTTTTT. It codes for CASRRQVNEKLFF.

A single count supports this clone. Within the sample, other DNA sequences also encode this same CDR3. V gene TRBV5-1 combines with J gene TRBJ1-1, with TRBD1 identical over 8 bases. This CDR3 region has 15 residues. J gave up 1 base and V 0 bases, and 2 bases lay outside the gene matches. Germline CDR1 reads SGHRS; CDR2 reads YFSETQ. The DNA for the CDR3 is TGCGCCAGCAGCTTGGGGACAGGGTGGAACACTGAAGCTTTCTTT. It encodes CASSLGTGWNTEAFF.

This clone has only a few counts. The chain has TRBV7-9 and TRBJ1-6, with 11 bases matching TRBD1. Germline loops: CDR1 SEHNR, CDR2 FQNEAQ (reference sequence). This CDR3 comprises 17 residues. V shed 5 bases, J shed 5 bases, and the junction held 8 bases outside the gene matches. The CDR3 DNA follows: TGTGCCAGCAGCGTAGGCGGGACAGGGGGTGATAATTCACCCCTCCACTTT. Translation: CASSVGGTGGDNSPLHF.

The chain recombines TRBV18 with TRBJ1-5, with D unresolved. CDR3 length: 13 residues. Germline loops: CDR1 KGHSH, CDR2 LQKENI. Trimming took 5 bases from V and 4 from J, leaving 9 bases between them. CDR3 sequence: CASSDGENQPQHF. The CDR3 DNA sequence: TGTGCCAGCTCAGACGGAGAAAATCAGCCCCAGCATTTT.

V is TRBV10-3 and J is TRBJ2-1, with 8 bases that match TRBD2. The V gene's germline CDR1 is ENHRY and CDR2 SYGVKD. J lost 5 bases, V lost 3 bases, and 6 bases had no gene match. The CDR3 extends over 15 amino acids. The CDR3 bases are TGTGCCATCAGTGAACCCGGGAGGGCCCACAATGAGCAGTTCTTC. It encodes CAISEPGRAHNEQFF.

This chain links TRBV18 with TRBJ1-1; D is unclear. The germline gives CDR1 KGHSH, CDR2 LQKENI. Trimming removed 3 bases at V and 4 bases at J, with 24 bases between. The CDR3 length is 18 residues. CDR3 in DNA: TGTGCCAGCTCACCGATTCACGACCTTACTTCCTCGGGCACTGAAGCTTTCTTT. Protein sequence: CASSPIHDLTSSGTEAFF.

The CDR3 region is CASNSYGGYTEAFF. The DNA for the CDR3 is TGTGCCAGCAACTCCTACGGGGGGTACACTGAAGCTTTCTTT. The genes are TRBV7-9 and TRBJ1-1; D might be TRBD1 (5 bases). The V end was cut by 7 bases, the J end by 3 bases, with 15 bases between. Germline V gene lookup returns CDR1 SEHNR and CDR2 FQNEAQ (reference sequence). The CDR3 runs 14 residues.

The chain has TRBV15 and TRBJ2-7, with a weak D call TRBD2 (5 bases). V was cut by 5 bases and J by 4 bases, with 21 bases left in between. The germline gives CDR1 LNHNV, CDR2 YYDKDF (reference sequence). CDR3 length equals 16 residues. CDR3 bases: TGTGCCACCAGCGTGGGCCGGGCAGCCCGGGATTACGAGCAGTACTTC. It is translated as CATSVGRAARDYEQYF.

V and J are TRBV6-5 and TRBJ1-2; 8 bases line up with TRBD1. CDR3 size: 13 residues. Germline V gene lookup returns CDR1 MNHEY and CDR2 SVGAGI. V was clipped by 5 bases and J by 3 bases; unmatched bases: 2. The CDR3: CASSTDRDYGYTF. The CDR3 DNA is TGTGCCAGCAGTACGGACAGGGACTATGGCTACACCTTC.